The next 15 T cell receptor beta chains were all read from a single sample in a study of blood T cell repertoires in COVID-19. Some clones are missing from TCRdb's copy, which holds only in-frame ones; the method was immunoSEQ multiplex PCR. The sample holds 170,000 or so clones; approximately 87% are singletons and the top ten take 0.88%. The sample comprised peripheral blood. The receptors were sampled from a woman aged 18-29 years who had recovered from COVID-19.

The CDR3 DNA sequence: TGCGCCAGCAGCCAAGATCCAACTCCGGGACAGGGTACCCCCGAGCAGTACGTC. It translates to CASSQDPTPGQGTPEQYV. V and J are TRBV4-3 and TRBJ2-7; TRBD1 matches 9 bases. This CDR3 region has 18 residues. Germline values: CDR1 LGHNA, CDR2 YSLEER. V was pared by 0 bases and J by 6 bases, with 15 bases of the junction left unmatched.

This chain's CDR3 is CASSQDRTSGPLDEQFF. The CDR3 bases are TGCGCCAGCAGCCAAGATCGGACTAGCGGCCCCTTGGATGAGCAGTTCTTC. The chain links TRBV4-3 to TRBJ2-1; 10 bases are a match to TRBD2. The V and J ends lost 0 bases and 8 bases, in that order; junction bases with no gene match: 10. This CDR3 comprises 17 residues. Germline V CDR1 and CDR2: LGHNA, YSLEER.

The chain uses TRBV18 and TRBJ2-5; 8 bases fit TRBD1. Germline CDR1 KGHSH, CDR2 LQKENI. With V trimmed by 5 bases and J by 2 bases, 7 bases remained unmatched. CDR3 length: 15 amino acids. CDR3 protein: CASSKGQAGQETQYF. Here the CDR3 DNA reads TGTGCCAGCTCAAAGGGACAGGCGGGTCAAGAGACCCAGTACTTC.

The chain has TRBV30 and TRBJ1-4, with a possible D match to TRBD1 (6 bases). Germline-derived CDR1 and CDR2 are GTSNPN and SVGIG (reference sequence). The CDR3 sequence is 15 residues long. The germline V and J ends were trimmed by 5 bases and 4 bases, with 17 bases remaining between them. The CDR3 sequence is CAWEPGARLNEKLFF. CDR3 DNA sequence: TGTGCCTGGGAACCAGGGGCACGCCTTAATGAAAAACTGTTTTTT.

This rearrangement joins TRBV2 to TRBJ2-1, with 15 bases identical to TRBD2. V dropped 4 bases and J dropped 10; count of bases not matched to a gene: 5. The germline V gene has CDR1 SNHLY and CDR2 FYNNEI. The CDR3 spans 15 residues. CDR3: CASSAAGTSGGEQFF. The CDR3 DNA sequence: TGTGCCAGCAGTGCCGCAGGGACTAGCGGGGGGGAGCAGTTCTTC. Filled out from reference TRBV2 and TRBJ2-1, the complete variable domain reads EPEVTQTPSHQVTQMGQEVILRCVPISNHLYFYWYRQILGQKVEFLVSFYNNEISEKSEIFDDQFSVERPDGSNFTLKIRSTKLEDSAMYFCASSAAGTSGGEQFFGPGTRLTVL.

The V and J genes are TRBV3-1 (or the pseudogene TRBV3-2) and TRBJ1-2; D is unresolved. Germline V gene data show CDR1 as LGHDT and CDR2 as YNNKEL (reference sequence). The CDR3 contains 12 residues. Trimming stripped 5 bases from V and 7 bases from J, with 11 bases between. The CDR3 spells CASSVGGSGYTF. CDR3 in DNA: TGTGCCAGCAGCGTTGGCGGGAGTGGCTACACCTTC.

The chain couples TRBV6-2 or TRBV6-3 to TRBJ2-1; 9 bases fit TRBD2. This CDR3 comprises 18 residues. Germline V gene sequence: CDR1 MNHEY, CDR2 SVGEGT. With 2 bases clipped from V and 10 bases from J, the junction kept 18 bases outside the gene matches. This chain's CDR3 is CASSYGASWSGGPREQFF. In DNA, the CDR3 is TGTGCCAGCAGTTACGGAGCGTCGTGGAGCGGGGGGCCCCGCGAGCAGTTCTTC.

The V call is TRBV2, the J call TRBJ2-6, with TRBD2 matching over 7 bases. CDR1 and CDR2 (germline): SNHLY, FYNNEI. CDR3 length: 17 residues. Trimming cost V 2 bases and J 2 bases; bases outside gene matches: 6. This CDR3 is CASSEWRGFAGANVLTF. In DNA form, the CDR3 reads TGTGCCAGCAGTGAATGGCGGGGGTTCGCTGGGGCCAACGTCCTGACTTTC.

As DNA, the CDR3 is TGTGCCAGCAGCCCAGTGGGGGGGACTGAAGCTTTCTTT. Protein product: CASSPVGGTEAFF. This chain links TRBV9 with TRBJ1-1; possible D gene TRBD1, 5 bases. Trimming cost V 4 bases and J 5 bases, with 12 bases left between them. This CDR3 is 13 amino acids long. Germline V CDR1 and CDR2: SGDLS, YYNGEE. Using reference TRBV9 and TRBJ1-1 for the parts outside the CDR3, the full variable domain is DSGVTQTPKHLITATGQRVTLRCSPRSGDLSVYWYQQSLDQGLQFLIQYYNGEERAKGNILERFSAQQFPDLHSELNLSSLELGDSALYFCASSPVGGTEAFFGQGTRLTVV.

The chain links TRBV21-1 to TRBJ2-5; TRBD2, as called in the table, went unchecked against the DNA. TRBV21-1 is termed a pseudogene. CDR3 size: 13 residues. This chain's CDR3 is CASTKARWETQYF. The CDR3 coding sequence is TGTGCCAGCACCAAAGCTCGGTGGGAGACCCAGTACTTC.

V and J are TRBV6-5 and TRBJ1-1, with 11 nucleotides matching TRBD1. Germline V lookup: CDR1 MNHEY, CDR2 SVGAGI. With V trimmed by 2 bases and J by 6 bases, 5 bases remained unmatched. This CDR3 contains 15 residues. The DNA for the CDR3 is TGTGCCAGCAGTTACACCGGGACAGGGGGTTCTGAAGCTTTCTTT. It specifies CASSYTGTGGSEAFF.

This clone was picked up a small number of times. The chain combines TRBV18 with TRBJ1-1, with unresolved D. Germline V lookup: CDR1 KGHSH, CDR2 LQKENI. The CDR3 covers 15 residues. V was shortened by 0 bases and J by 4 bases, with 12 bases between the two germline ends. CDR3 residues: CASSPPNQVSTEAFF. CDR3 in DNA: TGTGCCAGCTCACCACCTAACCAAGTCAGCACTGAAGCTTTCTTT.

J is TRBJ2-7 and V is TRBV20-1; TRBD2 agrees at 13 bases. Trimming removed 3 bases from V and 6 bases from J; junction bases left unmatched: 11. The CDR3 is 16 residues long. CDR1 is DFQATT, CDR2 SNEGSKA, per germline (reference sequence). The DNA of the CDR3 is TGCAGTGCTAGTATACTAGCGGGAGGGATGGGAGGCGAGCAGTACGTC. This encodes CSASILAGGMGGEQYV.

V usage is TRBV24-1 and J usage is TRBJ2-4, with 12 positions matching TRBD2. V trimming: 3 bases; J trimming: 8 bases; junction bases outside the gene matches: 4. The germline V gene has CDR1 KGHDR and CDR2 SFDVKD. The CDR3 loop spans 15 amino acids. CDR3 coding DNA: TGTGCCACCAGTGATCCGGCTAGCGGGAGGGACATTCAGTACTTC. It specifies CATSDPASGRDIQYF.

The chain couples TRBV27 to TRBJ2-7; TRBD2 matches at 16 bases. The CDR3 spans 19 residues. Germline loops: CDR1 MNHEY, CDR2 SMNVEV (reference sequence). Trimming at V came to 5 bases and at J to 4 bases, leaving 14 bases not matched to a gene. CDR3 nucleotides: TGTGCCAGCAGTCCAGGGACTAGCGGGAGGGCCCAATACTTATACGAGCAGTACGTC. Translation: CASSPGTSGRAQYLYEQYV.